The rows below give T cell receptor beta chains drawn from one sample of a study of T cell changes during pregnancy in multiple sclerosis. Data came from immunoSEQ multiplex PCR; TCRdb stores just in-frame clones and leaves some out. Of 12,000 to 15,000 clones in the sample, 80% to 95% were seen once. Specimen: peripheral blood, collected in the second trimester of pregnancy. These receptor sequences come from a female donor in good health, enrolled as a control in a pregnancy study. Both conserved end residues are part of each CDR3. The D gene is left open where the match is weak. Not all rows give a size; the values are once, few, many and, for expanded clones, a class.

clone_size cdr3_length d_call j_call v_call cdr3_nt cdr3_aa
. 17 TRBD2 TRBJ2-7 TRBV18 TGTGCCAGCTCACCACTCCTTACTAGCGGGAGTTCCTACGAGCAGTACTTC CASSPLLTSGSSYEQYF
. 15 . TRBJ1-4 TRBV6-6 TGTGCCAGCAGTTACTCTCCGGGAAGGTTTGAAAAACTGTTTTTT CASSYSPGRFEKLFF
. 11 . TRBJ1-2 TRBV7-9 TGTGCCACGACAAGGAACTATGGCTACACCTTC CATTRNYGYTF
. 16 TRBD2 TRBJ2-4 TRBV4-1 TGCGCCAGCAGCCAAGATCGAGCGGGAACCAAAAACATTCAGTACTTC CASSQDRAGTKNIQYF
. 16 . TRBJ2-3 TRBV6-1 TGTGCCAGCAGTGACCCAGGGGTTGTAGGGACAGATACGCAGTATTTT CASSDPGVVGTDTQYF
. 13 TRBD1 TRBJ1-2 TRBV18 TGTGCCAGCTCACCAGAGACAGGGAATGGCTACACCTTC CASSPETGNGYTF
. 15 . TRBJ2-6 TRBV18 TGTGCCAGCTCACTGGAGGGGCCTGGGGCCAACGTCCTGACTTTC CASSLEGPGANVLTF
. 14 . TRBJ1-1 TRBV7-9 TGTGCCAGCAGCTTAGGTCAGAAGAACACTGAAGCTTTCTTT CASSLGQKNTEAFF
. 15 TRBD1 TRBJ1-1 TRBV7-8 TGTGCCAGCAGCTTAGCGGGCAGGGGGCAGTATCCGACTTTCTTT CASSLAGRGQYPTFF
. 14 . TRBJ1-1 TRBV7-2 TGTGCCAGCAGCTTTGGCTCAGGGATCACTGAAGCTTTCTTT CASSFGSGITEAFF
. 13 TRBD1 TRBJ2-1 TRBV13 TGTGCCAGCACGGGACAGGGACACAATGAGCAGTTCTTC CASTGQGHNEQFF
. 15 . TRBJ1-5 TRBV19 TGTGCCAGTAGTCCAGGGGCGTATAGCAATCAGCCCCAGCATTTT CASSPGAYSNQPQHF
. 15 . TRBJ1-5 TRBV2 TGTGCCAGCTCCCAAACAGGGCTATCAAATCAGCCCCAGCATTTT CASSQTGLSNQPQHF
. 15 . TRBJ2-1 TRBV4-1 TGCGCCAGCAGCCAATATAGCGGCTCCTACAATGAGCAGTTCTTC CASSQYSGSYNEQFF
. 16 TRBD1 TRBJ1-2 TRBV5-1 TGCGCCAGCAGCTTGTTGGGGGGACAGGGTAACTATGGCTACACCTTC CASSLLGGQGNYGYTF
. 19 TRBD2 TRBJ2-7 TRBV19 TGTGCCAGTAGTTGGGGGTCCGGGACTAGCGGGAGAATTGCCGACGAGCAGTACTTC CASSWGSGTSGRIADEQYF
. 17 TRBD1 TRBJ1-1 TRBV30 TGTGCCTGGAGGCGGCGGACAGGGGGCGGGGGGGTCACTGAAGCTTTCTTT CAWRRRTGGGGVTEAFF
. 15 TRBD1 TRBJ1-1 TRBV5-1 TGCGCCAGCAGCTTGCGTGGGACAGGGGGCACTGAAGCTTTCTTT CASSLRGTGGTEAFF
. 13 . TRBJ2-7 TRBV6-6 TGTGCCAGCAGTTACGGACAGTCCTACGAGCAGTACTTC CASSYGQSYEQYF
. 13 . TRBJ1-2 TRBV28 TGTGCCAGCAGTTTGATACAGCCCTATGGCTACACCTTC CASSLIQPYGYTF
. 15 . TRBJ1-1 TRBV6-1 TGTGCCAGCAGTGAAGTAACTAGGGCTAACACTGAAGCTTTCTTT CASSEVTRANTEAFF
. 16 TRBD2 TRBJ2-7 TRBV5-1 TGCGCCAGCAGCGCTGGGGGAACCGGGACTAGCGGCCGTAACCGATTT CASSAGGTGTSGRNRF
. 15 . TRBJ1-1 TRBV5-4 TGTGCCAGCAGCCGGCGAAGAGAGGGGAACACTGAAGCTTTCTTT CASSRRREGNTEAFF
. 13 TRBD1 TRBJ2-1 TRBV6-1 TGTGCCAGCAGTGAACCCTCGACAGGGGAGCAGTTCTTC CASSEPSTGEQFF
. 15 TRBD1 TRBJ2-7 TRBV7-2 TGTGCCAGCAGCCCCCGGGACAGGGTGGGCTACGAGCAGTACTTC CASSPRDRVGYEQYF
. 19 TRBD2 TRBJ2-1 TRBV5-1 TGCGCCAGCAGCTTGGGAATAGCGGGGGGACCGAGCTCCTACAATGAGCAGTTCTTC CASSLGIAGGPSSYNEQFF
. 18 . TRBJ2-2 TRBV4-3 TGCGCCAGCAGCCAAGTATCGTCCGGGGGTACTTCGGCCGGGGAGCTGTTTTTT CASSQVSSGGTSAGELFF
. 17 TRBD2 TRBJ2-7 TRBV7-9 TGTGCCAGCAGCTTAAGCACTAGCGGGGGTTGGACGGTAGAGCAGTACTTC CASSLSTSGGWTVEQYF
. 14 . TRBJ1-1 TRBV5-6 TGTGCCAGCAGCCCCGCTGCCGAGGGGGCTGAAGCTTTCTTT CASSPAAEGAEAFF
. 14 . TRBJ2-2 TRBV9 TGTGCCAGCAGCGAGGGGGGGAGGTTCGGGGAGCTGTTTTTT CASSEGGRFGELFF
. 17 TRBD1 TRBJ2-2 TRBV4-2 TGTGCCAGCAGTACTCTACGGGACAGGAGGGATACCGGGGAGCTGTTTTTT CASSTLRDRRDTGELFF
once 13 . TRBJ2-4 TRBV29-1 TGCAGCGTTGCAGGCGGGGCCGACAACATTCAGTACTTC CSVAGGADNIQYF
. 12 . TRBJ1-1 TRBV9 TGTGCCAGCAGCGTAGAAGGGGTTGAAGCTTTCTTT CASSVEGVEAFF
. 14 . TRBJ1-2 TRBV9 TGTGCCAGCAGCGCTCCCCCCTTCCCTTATGGCTACACCTTC CASSAPPFPYGYTF
. 13 . TRBJ1-2 TRBV25-1 TGTGCCAGCAGTGAAGGAGGGGCCTATGGCTACACCTTC CASSEGGAYGYTF
. 14 . TRBJ2-7 TRBV5-1 TGCGCCAGCAGCTTGGCCGGGAGCTCCTACGAGCAGTACTTC CASSLAGSSYEQYF
. 16 . TRBJ2-5 TRBV29-1 TGCAGCGTTGAAATATTCGGGGAAGGTGGGCAAGAGACCCAGTACTTC CSVEIFGEGGQETQYF
. 16 . TRBJ1-3 TRBV9 TGTGCCAGCAGCGTAGATGTCCAGATACCTGGAAACACCATATATTTT CASSVDVQIPGNTIYF
. 14 TRBD2 TRBJ2-3 TRBV6-5 TGTGCCAGCAGTTTTCGGGCGGGAGGGGATACGCAGTATTTT CASSFRAGGDTQYF
. 14 . TRBJ2-3 TRBV5-1 TGCGCCAGCAGCCCCTCCGGGGTGGCAGATACGCAGTATTTT CASSPSGVADTQYF
. 15 . TRBJ1-2 TRBV6-1 TGTGCCAGCAGCTCGGTCCTGCAGGGTCTCTATGGCTACACCTTC CASSSVLQGLYGYTF
. 13 . TRBJ1-1 TRBV5-1 TGCGCCAGCAGCTCCCCCGGGAGGACTGAAGCTTTCTTT CASSSPGRTEAFF
. 15 TRBD1 TRBJ2-1 TRBV9 TGTGCCAGCAGCCTAGGGACAGGGGGTTACAATGAGCAGTTCTTC CASSLGTGGYNEQFF
. 12 . TRBJ2-5 TRBV7-2 TGTGCCAGCAGCTTAAGGGGGGAGACCCAGTACTTC CASSLRGETQYF
. 11 . TRBJ1-1 TRBV6-4 TGTGCCAGTCCAAAACGAGGGAGGGCTTTCTTT CASPKRGRAFF
. 14 . TRBJ2-5 TRBV7-2 TGTGCCAGCAGCCCACAGGGAGGGGAAGAGACCCAGTACTTC CASSPQGGEETQYF
. 15 . TRBJ1-3 TRBV7-2 TGTGCCAGCAGCCACGAGGCAGGGCCGTCAAACACCATATATTTT CASSHEAGPSNTIYF
. 15 TRBD1 TRBJ1-2 TRBV6-5 TGTGCCAGCTCCTTGAGGACAGGGACGGCGTATGGCTACACCTTC CASSLRTGTAYGYTF
. 15 TRBD2 TRBJ2-1 TRBV19 TGTGCCAGTAGCCTGGGGGGGGGCTCCTACAATGAGCAGTTCTTC CASSLGGGSYNEQFF
. 13 . TRBJ1-2 TRBV5-4 TGTGCCAGCAGCTTGGCGGCAGGGGTTGGCTACACCTTC CASSLAAGVGYTF
. 15 TRBD1 TRBJ2-4 TRBV7-9 TGTGCCAGCAGCCTATCGGGACAGGGGAGCAACATTCAGTACTTC CASSLSGQGSNIQYF